This T cell receptor beta chain was observed in a study of cytomegalovirus exposure and HLA in healthy donors. Losses at the gene ends were 3 bases for V and 0 bases for J; bases not matched to a gene: 15. CDR1 is MNHEY and CDR2 is SMNVEV in the germline V gene (reference sequence). This CDR3 has 20 amino acids. This clone was recorded only once. TCRdb keeps only in-frame clones here, not all; method: immunoSEQ multiplex PCR. Here the sample spans about 130,000 clones, approximately 92% being singletons. The chain is built from TRBV27 and TRBJ1-5; 9 bases are shared with TRBD1. Sequencing input: PBMCs. The receptor was isolated from a woman younger than 30 in good health and CMV-seropositive. The CDR3 loop is CASSLTFSGTGPYSNQPQHF. The DNA for the CDR3 is TGTGCCAGCAGTTTGACCTTCTCAGGGACAGGGCCATATAGCAATCAGCCCCAGCATTTT.